These T cell receptor beta chains were read from a single sample in a study of blood T cell repertoires in COVID-19. Clones were sequenced by immunoSEQ multiplex PCR, and TCRdb holds only the in-frame ones, with some missing. The sample includes 190,000 or so clones, more than 85% of them seen just once. Sequencing was carried out using peripheral blood. Receptors were obtained from a woman aged 30 to 39 with active or convalescent COVID-19. CDR3s include the opening cysteine and the closing phenylalanine or tryptophan. The D gene is left open where the match is weak.

>TRBV7-2|15|TRBD1|TRBJ1-3
CASSLSRGTGNTIYF
>TRBV27|13|.|TRBJ2-7
CASSPATPYEQYF
>TRBV5-1|17|TRBD1|TRBJ1-2
CASSLATPGQGSGGYTF
>TRBV4-2|14|.|TRBJ2-7
CASSRDFPPYEQYF
>TRBV11-2|17|TRBD2|TRBJ2-2
CASSLDRLLGGAGELFF
>TRBV11-3|17|.|TRBJ1-1
CASSLDPPGTGNTEAFF
>TRBV21-1|12|.|TRBJ1-2
CASSKGQRGYTF
>TRBV7-9|15|TRBD1|TRBJ1-2
CASTLDSGQLYGYTF
>TRBV5-1|14|TRBD1|TRBJ1-1
CASSQPGQGEEAFF
>TRBV28|15|TRBD1|TRBJ1-1
CATRQGARTNTEAFF
>TRBV7-9|14|.|TRBJ2-3
CASSLAGARDTQYF
>TRBV25-1|14|.|TRBJ1-2
CASSELWQSYGYTF
>TRBV18|14|TRBD1|TRBJ1-2
CASSPGQAGGGYTF
>TRBV7-2|15|TRBD1|TRBJ2-1
CASSLDRGPFNEQFF